A single count supports the clone carrying this T cell receptor (beta chain). These data belong to a study of preoperative IRX-2 immunotherapy in early breast cancer. The treatment: preoperative locoregional IRX-2 cytokine immunotherapy. Preoperative locoregional IRX-2 cytokine immunotherapy was tested in the phase Ib source study. Clones were sequenced by immunoSEQ multiplex PCR, and TCRdb holds only the in-frame ones, with some missing. The sample yields approximately 24,000 clones, more than 80% seen once. Germline V gene lookup returns CDR1 SGHRS and CDR2 YFSETQ. CDR3 length: 13 residues. V was clipped by 2 bases and J by 3 bases, with 6 bases between them.

Material: tumor tissue, obtained after IRX-2 immunotherapy. This sequence was found in a human donor with breast cancer. The gene calls are TRBV5-1 and TRBJ2-1; D is uncertain. CDR3 sequence (DNA): TGCGCCAGCAGCTTTCAGAACTACAATGAGCAGTTCTTC. It codes for CASSFQNYNEQFF.